Following are 9 T cell receptor beta chains from one sample sequenced in a study of shared clonotypes between healthy human individuals. Clones were read by immunoSEQ multiplex PCR, and TCRdb kept only the in-frame ones, dropping some. The table lists over a million clones, just under 99% of them singletons. Sequencing was carried out using naive CD4+ T cells sorted from blood. Subset meaning: CD45RA+ positively selected. The receptors were gathered from a man aged 30-40 years in good health.

CDR3 nucleotide sequence: TGCGCCAGCAGCTTGTACAGGGGGTCCTACAATGAGCAGTTCTTC. Protein: CASSLYRGSYNEQFF. The chain joins TRBV5-1 to TRBJ2-1, with 8 bases fitting TRBD1. Looked up from germline, CDR1 is SGHRS and CDR2 is YFSETQ. The CDR3 runs 15 residues. The V and J ends lost 1 base and 1 base, in that order; junction bases with no gene match: 1. Drawing the rest from reference TRBV5-1 and TRBJ2-1, the complete variable domain is KAGVTQTPRYLIKTRGQQVTLSCSPISGHRSVSWYQQTPGQGLQFLFEYFSETQRNKGNFPGRFSGRQFSNSRSEMNVSTLELGDSALYLCASSLYRGSYNEQFFGPGTRLTVL.

This chain joins TRBV5-1 and TRBJ1-1; D unresolved. V gave up 5 bases and J gave up 1 base, with 12 bases separating them. This CDR3 is 14 amino acids long. Germline V gene sequence: CDR1 SGHRS, CDR2 YFSETQ. The chain's CDR3 is CASRNTGSNTEAFF. CDR3 nucleotide sequence: TGCGCCAGCAGGAACACTGGGTCGAACACTGAAGCTTTCTTT.

The rearrangement links TRBV5-1 to TRBJ2-6; 8 positions match TRBD1. With V trimmed by 4 bases and J by 2 bases, 5 bases remained unmatched. Germline CDR1 is SGHRS and CDR2 is YFSETQ. This CDR3 region has 16 residues. In DNA, the CDR3 is TGCGCCAGCAGCCCCGGGACAGGCGCTGGGGCCAACGTCCTGACTTTC. It encodes CASSPGTGAGANVLTF.

This rearrangement joins TRBV7-6 to TRBJ2-3, with 11 bases that match TRBD2. CDR3 size: 18 residues. The trim removed 1 base at V and 0 bases at J, leaving 6 bases unmatched. CDR1 and CDR2 (germline): SGHVS, FNYEAQ. The CDR3 spells CASSLGPLAGGSTDTQYF. CDR3 in DNA: TGTGCCAGCAGCTTAGGGCCGCTAGCGGGAGGCAGCACAGATACGCAGTATTTT. The full variable domain, its missing parts supplied by reference TRBV7-6 and TRBJ2-3, is GAGVSQSPRYKVTKRGQDVALRCDPISGHVSLYWYRQALGQGPEFLTYFNYEAQQDKSGLPNDRFSAERPEGSISTLTIQRTEQRDSAMYRCASSLGPLAGGSTDTQYFGPGTRLTVL.

The gene calls are TRBV10-3 and TRBJ2-3; 12 bases align to TRBD2. The CDR3 has 19 amino acids. V was clipped by 4 bases and J by 2 bases; unmatched bases: 13. Germline V lookup: CDR1 ENHRY, CDR2 SYGVKD. CDR3: CAISAPPSSSGRATDTQYF. CDR3 bases: TGTGCCATCAGTGCACCACCATCCTCTAGCGGGAGGGCCACAGATACGCAGTATTTT.

In this sample, this clone turned up once. The genes are TRBV29-1 and TRBJ2-3; TRBD1 is a possible D gene (5 bases). In germline, CDR1 is SQVTM, CDR2 ANQGSEA. The CDR3 is 14 amino acids. V lost 4 bases and J lost 0, with 11 bases in between. The CDR3 DNA sequence: TGCAGCGTTGCAGGGAAATCTAGCACAGATACGCAGTATTTT. Translated, it gives CSVAGKSSTDTQYF.

The chain is built from TRBV11-3 and TRBJ2-1, with 8 bases fitting TRBD1. Germline V gene data show CDR1 as SGHNT and CDR2 as YENEEA. This CDR3 is built from 14 residues. The V gene end was trimmed by 2 bases and the J gene end by 6 bases; junction bases not matched to a gene: 3. CDR3 sequence: CASSLSTGGNEQFF. The CDR3 DNA follows: TGTGCCAGCAGCTTAAGTACAGGGGGCAATGAGCAGTTCTTC.

This sequence joins TRBV10-2 and TRBJ1-5; D gene uncertain. Germline loops: CDR1 WSHSY, CDR2 SAAADI. The CDR3 has 12 residues. V shed 4 bases and J shed 4 bases, with 5 bases lying between them. The CDR3 loop reads CASSGRNQPQHF. For the CDR3, the DNA is TGCGCCAGCAGTGGGCGGAATCAGCCCCAGCATTTT.

This clone has only one observation. This CDR3 is also generated by other DNA sequences in the sample. This chain uses TRBV18 with TRBJ2-5; TRBD2 matches at 7 bases. The CDR3 is made up of 14 amino acids. V lost 3 bases to trimming and J lost 2 bases; unmatched junction nucleotides: 3. Looked up from germline, CDR1 is KGHSH and CDR2 is LQKENI. CDR3 protein: CASSPTSEQETQYF. The DNA of the CDR3 is TGTGCCAGCTCACCCACTAGCGAACAAGAGACCCAGTACTTC.